Shown below are 21 T cell receptor beta chains from a single sample sequenced in a study of T-cell memory formation after mild COVID-19. TCRdb reprocessed the 5' RACE reads with MiXCR, giving one entry per CDR3 protein. The data contain around 130,000 distinct CDR3 sequences, about 6% of them singletons. The sample was PBMCs or a T cell subset sorted from them (not recorded which). The receptors come from an adult woman who had mild COVID-19 (a few samples of this study predate the infection). Cell type and time point are not known.

This clonotype was counted at least ten times. This chain uses TRBV20-1 with TRBJ2-3; no clear D. V was clipped by 0 bases and J by 2 bases, with 12 bases between them. CDR3 size: 15 residues. In germline, CDR1 is DFQATT, CDR2 SNEGSKA (reference sequence). The CDR3 DNA follows: TGCAGTGCTAGAGATCGCAGGCGGCCCACAGATACGCAGTATTTT. Encoded protein: CSARDRRRPTDTQYF.

This clonotype was found many times. The chain employs TRBV7-2 and TRBJ2-5, with 8 nucleotides matching TRBD2. Germline V gene sequence: CDR1 SGHTA, CDR2 FQGNSA. The CDR3 extends over 11 amino acids. The trim removed 3 bases at V and 14 bases at J, leaving 5 bases unmatched. CDR3 DNA: TGTGCCAGCAGCTTTAGCGGGGTCGCCTACTTC. This gives the protein CASSFSGVAYF.

Many counts were recorded for this clonotype. The V gene is TRBV20-1, the J gene TRBJ2-7; 9 bases map to TRBD1. The CDR3 has 14 amino acids. From germline, CDR1 is DFQATT and CDR2 SNEGSKA (reference sequence). After removal of 2 bases from V and 3 bases from J, the junction contained 5 bases not matched to a gene. In nucleotides, the CDR3 is TGCAGTGCTAGATTGGGACAGGGCAACTACGAGCAGTACTTC. Residues: CSARLGQGNYEQYF.

This clonotype was seen many times. This rearrangement joins TRBV3-1 to TRBJ2-3; 7 positions agree with TRBD2. CDR3 length equals 14 residues. The V segment lost 8 bases and the J segment 2 bases; nucleotides outside the gene matches: 7. Looked up from germline, CDR1 is LGHDT and CDR2 is YNNKEL (reference sequence). CDR3: CASGFGGSTDTQYF. As DNA, the CDR3 is TGTGCCAGCGGATTCGGGGGGTCCACAGATACGCAGTATTTT.

In this sample, this clonotype turned up many times. The V call is TRBV4-2, the J call TRBJ2-1; maybe TRBD2 (5 bases). CDR1 is LGHNA and CDR2 is YNFKEQ in the germline V gene. Trimming pared 1 base from V and 7 bases from J, leaving 14 bases between. The CDR3 has 15 residues. CDR3 nucleotides: TGTGCCAGCAGCCAAGGGAAGACTAAAAGTAATGAGCAGTTCTTC. Translated, it gives CASSQGKTKSNEQFF.

There are a few counts of this clonotype. The V call is TRBV4-1, the J call TRBJ2-3; D is perhaps TRBD1 or TRBD2 (5 bases each). The CDR3 has 15 amino acids. Germline lookup yields CDR1 MGHRA and CDR2 YSYEKL. V was clipped by 4 bases and J by 2 bases, with 13 bases between them. The CDR3 nucleotides are TGCGCCAGCAGCCTTATCCGGGACCTCACAGATACGCAGTATTTT. Amino acid sequence: CASSLIRDLTDTQYF.

V and J are TRBV24-1 and TRBJ2-7; weak D call: TRBD1 (6 bases). The V and J ends lost 4 bases and 5 bases respectively, with 20 bases between them. This CDR3 spans 16 amino acids. Germline CDR1 and CDR2: KGHDR and SFDVKD. CDR3 amino acids: CATSEQGHRSAHEQYF. CDR3 nucleotides: TGTGCCACCAGTGAACAGGGTCATCGTTCAGCCCACGAGCAGTACTTC.

There are a few counts of this clonotype. The chain's CDR3 is CASSDMALAGISYEQYF. The CDR3 region has the DNA TGTGCCAGCAGTGATATGGCGCTAGCGGGTATCTCCTACGAGCAGTACTTC. The chain joins TRBV2 to TRBJ2-7, with 8 bases lining up with TRBD2. The CDR3 totals 17 residues. CDR1 and CDR2 (germline): SNHLY, FYNNEI. Trimming at V came to 3 bases and at J to 0 bases, leaving 10 bases not matched to a gene.

In its sample, this clonotype was seen many times. The rearrangement uses TRBV11-1 and TRBJ2-2; D not certain. Germline lookup yields CDR1 SGHAT and CDR2 FQDESV (reference sequence). This CDR3 is built from 14 residues. Deletions cut 5 bases from V and 4 bases from J, with 11 bases between. The CDR3 DNA reads TGTGCCAGCAGCCGTCACGGGCGCACCGGGGAGCTGTTTTTT. It encodes CASSRHGRTGELFF.

This chain links TRBV21-1 with TRBJ2-7; the D call in the table, TRBD1, was not verified against the DNA. TRBV21-1 is designated a pseudogene. The CDR3 consists of 12 residues. CDR3 sequence reads: CARGVGSYEQYF. The CDR3 nucleotides read TGTGCCCGGGGGGTTGGGTCCTACGAGCAGTACTTC.

This sequence joins TRBV5-1 and TRBJ2-3; no clear D. This CDR3 spans 14 amino acids. V lost 4 bases and J lost 1, with 10 bases in between. Germline CDR1 reads SGHRS; CDR2 reads YFSETQ. For the CDR3, the DNA is TGCGCCAGCAGCGACCCGACTGGCACAGATACGCAGTATTTT. Its translation is CASSDPTGTDTQYF.

In this sample, this clonotype turned up a few times. The rearrangement joins TRBV2 to TRBJ2-7, with D perhaps assigned TRBD1 or TRBD2 (5 bases each). The V end was cut by 0 bases, the J end by 9 bases, with 6 bases between. Germline V gene sequence: CDR1 SNHLY, CDR2 FYNNEI. The CDR3 is 11 amino acids. The CDR3 loop reads CASSEAGAQYF. CDR3 nucleotides: TGTGCCAGCAGTGAAGCCGGGGCGCAGTACTTC.

Here the CDR3 DNA reads TGTGCCAGCAGCCAAGACCCAGGGCTCGGCACAGATACGCAGTATTTT. Its translation is CASSQDPGLGTDTQYF. The chain has TRBV4-2 and TRBJ2-3; D may be TRBD1 (5 bases). The V gene lost 0 bases and the J gene lost 1 base, with 11 bases spanning the gap. Germline V gene sequence: CDR1 LGHNA, CDR2 YNFKEQ. The CDR3 covers 16 residues.

In its sample, this clonotype was seen many times. This chain connects TRBV12-3 or TRBV12-4 to TRBJ2-3; TRBD2 is a possible D gene (5 bases). V lost 4 bases to trimming and J lost 2 bases, with 7 bases between them. This CDR3 region has 13 residues. CDR3 residues: CASSSLATDTQYF. The CDR3 DNA reads TGTGCCAGCAGTTCCCTAGCCACAGATACGCAGTATTTT.

The CDR3 reads CASSSIGQAENTEAFF. CDR3 DNA: TGTGCCAGCAGTTCAATTGGACAGGCGGAGAACACTGAAGCTTTCTTT. This chain uses TRBV2 with TRBJ1-1; 7 nucleotides match TRBD1. This CDR3 spans 16 amino acids. Germline assignment: CDR1 SNHLY and CDR2 FYNNEI. The V gene end was trimmed by 5 bases and the J gene end by 1 base; junction bases not matched to a gene: 10.

This clonotype has just a few counts. The chain employs TRBV6-2 or TRBV6-3 and TRBJ1-5; D not resolved. Germline CDR1 MNHEY, CDR2 SVGEGT. This CDR3 is built from 14 residues. V was cut by 6 bases and J by 4 bases, with 13 bases left in between. The CDR3 loop is CASRPEGTNQPQHF. The CDR3, as DNA: TGTGCCAGCAGACCCGAGGGAACTAATCAGCCCCAGCATTTT.

This clonotype came up a few times. The rearrangement uses TRBV20-1 and TRBJ1-1, with 8 bases matching TRBD1. The V segment lost 5 bases and the J segment 0 bases; nucleotides outside the gene matches: 11. CDR1 is DFQATT and CDR2 is SNEGSKA in the germline V gene (reference sequence). This CDR3 comprises 16 residues. This CDR3 reads CSADAGDRSVNTEAFF. The DNA of the CDR3 is TGCAGTGCTGATGCGGGGGACAGGAGTGTGAACACTGAAGCTTTCTTT.

This chain links TRBV2 with TRBJ1-4; maybe TRBD1 (6 bases). The germline V and J ends were trimmed by 6 bases and 8 bases, with 16 bases remaining between them. The V gene's germline CDR1 is SNHLY and CDR2 FYNNEI. The CDR3 consists of 14 residues. This CDR3 is CASSQQGRREKLFF. CDR3 sequence (DNA): TGTGCCAGCAGCCAACAGGGCCGGAGGGAAAAACTGTTTTTT.

This clonotype was recorded many times. V gene TRBV7-2 combines with J gene TRBJ1-2; 10 bases line up with TRBD1. V was clipped by 3 bases and J by 2 bases; unmatched bases: 3. The germline CDR1 and CDR2 sequences are SGHTA and FQGNSA. This CDR3 is 15 amino acids long. The DNA of the CDR3 is TGTGCCAGCAGCTTTCCGGGACAGGGGAACTATGGCTACACCTTC. Protein: CASSFPGQGNYGYTF.

This clonotype was seen a few times. The chain joins TRBV3-1 to TRBJ1-1, with a tentative D call TRBD1 (5 bases). Germline values: CDR1 LGHDT, CDR2 YNNKEL (reference sequence). V was shortened by 10 bases and J by 1 base, with 16 bases between the two germline ends. The CDR3 runs 14 residues. The CDR3 DNA reads TGTGCCACCAGAGGTGGGGGGACGAACACTGAAGCTTTCTTT. Translated: CATRGGGTNTEAFF.

This clonotype appeared a few times. Here the CDR3 reads CASSQGGGLCNEQFF. The DNA of the CDR3 is TGCGCCAGCAGCCAAGGTGGGGGACTTTGCAATGAGCAGTTCTTC. This chain uses TRBV4-3 with TRBJ2-1; D possibly corresponds to TRBD2 (6 bases). The CDR3 has 15 amino acids. The germline gives CDR1 LGHNA, CDR2 YSLEER. Trimming took off 1 base at V and 6 bases at J, with 13 bases between the two ends.